This T cell receptor beta chain was captured in a study of T cell responses to AZD1222 COVID-19 vaccine. CDR3 length: 15 amino acids. Germline V CDR1 and CDR2: SGDLS, YYNGEE. Trimming took 0 bases from V and 3 from J; bases not matched to a gene: 3. Analyses pooled second doses at about 4 or about 12 weeks. A word on this clone: Its antigen is unidentified.

Study-wide points: Unmutated variant regions reportedly attract nearly half of all spike-specific TCRs.

Assay: immunoSEQ multiplex PCR; the TCRdb copy retains only in-frame clones and omits some. The profile shows about 180,000 clones, roughly 94% of them singletons. This sequence originates from an adult who received the AZD1222 COVID-19 vaccine. This specimen consisted of peripheral blood, obtained 28 days after the second AZD1222 dose. The rearrangement links TRBV9 to TRBJ2-1; 7 bases are shared with TRBD2. CDR3 protein: CASSVVSGDYNEQFF. CDR3 in DNA: TGTGCCAGCAGCGTAGTAAGCGGGGACTACAATGAGCAGTTCTTC.